This T cell receptor (beta chain) was observed in a study of tissue T cells after allogeneic stem cell transplantation. As for the study in general: Pathologist review favored tissue samples showing histologically apparent lymphocytes.

Libraries were prepared by immunoSEQ multiplex PCR; TCRdb keeps only in-frame clonotypes and omits some of them. The table shows 7,500 to 10,000 clones, with around three fifths occurring only once. As to this clone: Its specificity is unknown.

Germline CDR1 is MNHEY and CDR2 is SMNVEV (reference sequence). The CDR3 consists of 14 residues. Trimming took 6 bases from V and 5 from J, leaving 16 bases between them. Findings and caveats of the study: Blood and spleen captured only part of the tissue TCR repertoire.

This sequence joins TRBV27 and TRBJ1-1; D remains unclear. This TCR was recovered from a woman aged 18 to 55 with breast cancer. Sequencing used tissue from the jejunum, obtained at autopsy. The DNA of the CDR3 is TGTGCCAGCAGCCGTCCGAGTGAGTCTACTGAAGCTTTCTTT. Its protein product is CASSRPSESTEAFF.